The rows below give T cell receptor beta chains drawn from one sample of a study of cytomegalovirus exposure and HLA in healthy donors. Profiling relied on immunoSEQ multiplex PCR, and the TCRdb table lists in-frame clones only, not all of them. The sample has under 95,000 clones; around four fifths are singletons. Input material: PBMCs. The receptors were sampled from a boy aged 5 to 17 in good health and CMV-seronegative. Each CDR3 is given with its conserved first and last residue. The order of the fields is clone size, J gene, V gene, D gene, CDR3 protein, CDR3 DNA. The D gene is left open where the match is weak. The listing skips clone size in some rows; elsewhere it reads once, few, many or a size class.

few	TRBJ1-5	TRBV30	.	CAWTGPGGGNQPQHF	TGTGCCTGGACCGGACCCGGAGGTGGCAATCAGCCCCAGCATTTT
.	TRBJ2-7	TRBV6-5	.	CASSPLALTYEQYF	TGTGCCAGCAGCCCTCTAGCGTTAACCTACGAGCAGTACTTC
few	TRBJ2-1	TRBV2	.	CASKTVFYNEQFF	TGTGCCAGCAAGACAGTGTTTTACAATGAGCAGTTCTTC
.	TRBJ1-2	TRBV11-3	.	CASSYQGYGYTF	TGTGCCAGCAGCTATCAGGGCTATGGCTACACCTTC
.	TRBJ2-5	TRBV2	.	CASSRDNQETQYF	TGTGCCAGCAGCCGGGACAACCAAGAGACCCAGTACTTC
.	TRBJ2-7	TRBV9	.	CASSGWRGQEQYF	TGTGCCAGCAGCGGTTGGAGAGGACAGGAGCAGTACTTC
.	TRBJ2-6	TRBV30	.	CAWSNRAGANVLTF	TGTGCCTGGAGCAACAGGGCCGGGGCCAACGTCCTGACTTTC
.	TRBJ1-3	TRBV7-2	TRBD1	CASSISGTGSGNTIYF	TGTGCCAGCAGCATTTCCGGGACAGGGTCCGGAAACACCATATATTTT
.	TRBJ2-1	TRBV6-5	.	CASSQDYYNEQFF	TGTGCCAGCAGTCAGGACTACTACAATGAGCAGTTCTTC
.	TRBJ2-7	TRBV7-9	.	CASSFDSQSYEQYF	TGTGCCAGCAGCTTTGACAGCCAATCCTACGAGCAGTACTTC
.	TRBJ2-1	TRBV9	TRBD2	CASSVDDRLAGNNEQFF	TGTGCCAGCAGCGTAGACGATCGGTTAGCGGGTAACAATGAGCAGTTCTTC
.	TRBJ2-1	TRBV11-2	.	CASSLEVRLTKEQFF	TGTGCCAGCAGCTTAGAAGTAAGACTCACCAAAGAGCAGTTCTTC
.	TRBJ2-7	TRBV5-4	.	CASSWGGTFYEQYF	TGTGCCAGCAGCTGGGGGGGCACCTTCTACGAGCAGTACTTC
.	TRBJ1-6	TRBV19	.	CASNPTGVKSPLHF	TGTGCCAGTAACCCGACAGGAGTAAAGTCACCCCTCCACTTT
.	TRBJ1-5	TRBV27	TRBD1	CAAGQGNQPQHF	TGTGCCGCAGGACAGGGCAATCAGCCCCAGCATTTT
.	TRBJ1-5	TRBV4-1	.	CASSQVGAKQPQHF	TGCGCCAGCAGCCAAGTGGGGGCGAAACAGCCCCAGCATTTT